Each of the 14 T cell receptor beta chains below was sequenced from the same sample in a study of neoadjuvant anti-PD-1 for oral cavity cancer (dated by TCRdb to about 2021). The time point label of this sample denotes: before neoadjuvant nivolumab. The method behind the library was the immunoSEQ multiplex PCR assay. TCRdb retrieved this table from immuneACCESS and kept in-frame rearrangements only. Not all clones are present; in checked studies, unresolved V genes account for under half, and no reason is known for the remainder. The sample contains approximately 74,000 clones, 84% of them found a single time. The ten largest clones take up 2.5% to 3.5% of the sample. The input for sequencing was PBMCs, taken before nivolumab (anti-PD-1) treatment. These TCRs come from a person between 35 and 79 years old with oral cavity squamous cell carcinoma.

V is TRBV10-3 and J is TRBJ1-3, with D possibly TRBD1 on 6 matching bases. The CDR3 extends over 15 amino acids. The V and J ends lost 2 bases and 0 bases respectively, with 8 bases between them. Germline V gene data show CDR1 as ENHRY and CDR2 as SYGVKD. CDR3 amino acids: CAISEQGTSGNTIYF. The CDR3 coding sequence is TGTGCCATCAGTGAGCAGGGGACCTCTGGAAACACCATATATTTT.

This chain connects TRBV6-6 to TRBJ1-2; tentatively, D is TRBD1 (6 bases). The CDR3 covers 15 residues. Deletions cut 2 bases from V and 4 bases from J, with 14 bases between. Germline CDR1 reads MNHNY; CDR2 reads SVGAGI (reference sequence). The chain's CDR3 is CASSYGGLITYGYTF. For the CDR3, the DNA is TGTGCCAGCAGTTACGGGGGGCTAATCACCTATGGCTACACCTTC.

J is TRBJ1-2 and V is TRBV6-5, with 11 nucleotides matching TRBD1. The CDR3 runs to 15 residues. Germline loops: CDR1 MNHEY, CDR2 SVGAGI. V was clipped by 5 bases and J by 4 bases; unmatched bases: 6. The chain's CDR3 is CASSPYGTGGYGYTF. CDR3 DNA: TGTGCCAGCAGTCCATACGGGACAGGGGGCTATGGCTACACCTTC.

The rearrangement joins TRBV19 to TRBJ2-1; TRBD2 agrees at 10 bases. This CDR3 region has 19 residues. The trim removed 1 base at V and 1 base at J, leaving 10 bases unmatched. Germline V gene sequence: CDR1 LNHDA, CDR2 SQIVND (reference sequence). CDR3 loop: CASSIGGFLAGVSYNEQFF. CDR3 nucleotides: TGTGCCAGTAGTATAGGGGGATTCCTAGCGGGAGTTTCCTACAATGAGCAGTTCTTC.

To note about this clone: An end of the junction differs from the germline gene, which may be a read error. The V and J genes are TRBV6-6 and TRBJ1-1; 9 bases agree with TRBD1. Germline V lookup: CDR1 MNHNY, CDR2 SVGAGI (reference sequence). CDR3 size: 16 residues. The CDR3 region is CASSLTGGRPGEEGGF. In nucleotides, the CDR3 is TGTGCCAGCAGTTTGACAGGGGGTCGCCCTGGGGAGGAAGGGGGCTTT.

V usage is TRBV6-6 and J usage is TRBJ1-4, with 7 positions matching TRBD1. The germline gives CDR1 MNHNY, CDR2 SVGAGI (reference sequence). With 1 base clipped from V and 8 bases from J, the junction kept 4 bases outside the gene matches. The CDR3 contains 14 residues. CDR3: CASSYLRGREKLFF. DNA of the CDR3: TGTGCCAGCAGTTACTTGAGGGGGCGGGAAAAACTGTTTTTT.

This chain connects TRBV29-1 to TRBJ2-5; D ambiguous. The germline V gene has CDR1 SQVTM and CDR2 ANQGSEA. V was trimmed by 6 bases and J by 0 bases, leaving 5 bases between them. The CDR3 sequence is 11 residues long. CDR3 nucleotides: TGCAGCGTGCAGTACCAAGAGACCCAGTACTTC. It codes for CSVQYQETQYF.

The V call is TRBV6-6, the J call TRBJ2-5; 13 nucleotides line up with TRBD2. Germline V gives CDR1 MNHNY, CDR2 SVGAGI (reference sequence). The CDR3 has 15 residues. The ends lost 6 bases at V and 4 bases at J; junction bases unmatched: 5. The CDR3 nucleotides read TGTGCCAGCAGGCCGGGACTAGCGGGAACAGAGACCCAGTACTTC. Amino acids: CASRPGLAGTETQYF.

This chain uses TRBV5-1 with TRBJ1-1; TRBD1 matches at 9 bases. Germline loops: CDR1 SGHRS, CDR2 YFSETQ. V lost 2 bases, J lost 8 bases, and 7 bases stayed unmatched. The CDR3 extends over 14 amino acids. The DNA of the CDR3 is TGCGCCAGCAGCTTTTCCGGGACAGGGTACGAAGCTTTCTTT. Its translation is CASSFSGTGYEAFF.

The V call is TRBV14, the J call TRBJ1-1, with 8 bases fitting TRBD1. Germline V gene lookup returns CDR1 SGHDN and CDR2 FVKESK. Trimming cost V 2 bases and J 4 bases; bases outside gene matches: 6. The CDR3 length is 15 residues. CDR3 amino acids: CASSQQGAVGTEAFF. CDR3 coding DNA: TGTGCCAGCAGCCAACAGGGGGCTGTAGGCACTGAAGCTTTCTTT. The variable domain in full, completed from reference TRBV14 and TRBJ1-1, reads EAGVTQFPSHSVIEKGQTVTLRCDPISGHDNLYWYRRVMGKEIKFLLHFVKESKQDESGMPNNRFLAERTGGTYSTLKVQPAELEDSGVYFCASSQQGAVGTEAFFGQGTRLTVV.

V gene TRBV5-4 combines with J gene TRBJ1-3, with D possibly being TRBD1 (6 bases). Trimming stripped 4 bases from V and 3 bases from J, with 11 bases between. Germline V CDR1 and CDR2: SGHNT, YYREEE (reference sequence). This CDR3 is 14 amino acids long. CDR3 sequence reads: CASSRGHIGNTIYF. DNA for the CDR3: TGTGCCAGCAGCCGGGGACATATTGGAAACACCATATATTTT. Full variable domain (outside the CDR3, taken from reference TRBV5-4 and TRBJ1-3): ETGVTQSPTHLIKTRGQQVTLRCSSQSGHNTVSWYQQALGQGPQFIFQYYREEENGRGNFPPRFSGLQFPNYSSELNVNALELDDSALYLCASSRGHIGNTIYFGEGSWLTVV.

V and J are TRBV19 and TRBJ1-2; 8 bases align to TRBD1. The germline V gene encodes CDR1 LNHDA and CDR2 SQIVND (reference sequence). V was clipped by 3 bases and J by 4 bases; unmatched bases: 7. The CDR3 sequence is 15 residues long. CDR3 sequence (DNA): TGTGCCAGTAGTATCCCGGACAGGGAGGGCTATGGCTACACCTTC. Translated: CASSIPDREGYGYTF.

This chain links TRBV6-5 with TRBJ1-5; no reliable D call. V gave up 6 bases and J gave up 1 base, with 10 bases separating them. The CDR3 contains 14 residues. Germline loops: CDR1 MNHEY, CDR2 SVGAGI. CDR3 coding DNA: TGTGCCAGCAGCCGCGGTCAGAGCAATCAGCCCCAGCATTTT. Amino acid sequence: CASSRGQSNQPQHF.

The chain's CDR3 is CAWKLSLASDEQFF. DNA of the CDR3: TGTGCCTGGAAATTATCCCTAGCGTCGGATGAGCAGTTCTTC. The chain employs TRBV30 and TRBJ2-1; a possible D gene is TRBD2 (6 bases). The length of the CDR3 is 14 residues. Germline CDR1 GTSNPN, CDR2 SVGIG (reference sequence). Trimming cost V 4 bases and J 8 bases, with 18 bases left between them.